This TCR beta chain was obtained from a study of T cells in Graves' hyperthyroidism and ophthalmopathy. RNA transcripts gave rise to amplified TCR beta CDR3 regions. Using the HTBI primer set, a first-round RT-PCR was run on the TCR CDR3. TCRdb reprocessed the multiplex PCR reads with MiXCR, giving one entry per CDR3 protein. This repertoire shows over 300,000 distinct CDR3 sequences, 12% to 15% found once; its top ten account for roughly 33%. This clonotype was found many times. The V gene's germline CDR1 is MNHEY and CDR2 SVGAGI. The length of the CDR3 is 15 residues. V gave up 0 bases and J gave up 5 bases, with 13 bases separating them.

The chain uses TRBV6-5 and TRBJ1-2; possibly TRBD1 for D (6 bases). Sequencing input: blood. The TCR originated in a woman between 40 and 55 years old with Graves' ophthalmopathy. CDR3 bases: TGTGCCAGCAGTTACTCTATTGGACAGCCGTATGGCTACACCTTC. Its translation: CASSYSIGQPYGYTF.